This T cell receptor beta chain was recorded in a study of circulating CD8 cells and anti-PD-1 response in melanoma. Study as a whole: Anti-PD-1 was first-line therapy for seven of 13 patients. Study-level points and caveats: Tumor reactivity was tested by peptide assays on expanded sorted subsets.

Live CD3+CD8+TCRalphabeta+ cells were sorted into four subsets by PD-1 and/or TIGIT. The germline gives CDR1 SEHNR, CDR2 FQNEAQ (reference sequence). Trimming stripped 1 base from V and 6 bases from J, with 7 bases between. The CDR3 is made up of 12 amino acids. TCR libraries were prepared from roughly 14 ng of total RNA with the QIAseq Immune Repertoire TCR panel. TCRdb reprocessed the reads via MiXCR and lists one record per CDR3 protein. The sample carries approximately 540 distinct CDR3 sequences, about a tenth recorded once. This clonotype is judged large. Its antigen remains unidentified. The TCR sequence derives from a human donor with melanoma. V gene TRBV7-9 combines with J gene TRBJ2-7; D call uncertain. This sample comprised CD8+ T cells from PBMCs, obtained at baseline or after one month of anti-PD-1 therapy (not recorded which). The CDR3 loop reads CASSLGTAEQYF. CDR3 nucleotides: TGTGCCAGCAGCTTAGGGACGGCCGAGCAGTACTTC.